These 9 T cell receptor beta chains were all obtained from the same sample, sequenced in a study of control samples from healthy donors and cancer patients. Produced via immunoSEQ multiplex PCR; TCRdb's table is partial and in-frame only. There are about 41,000 clones in the sample; about 94% occur only once, and about 24% lies in the top ten. The specimen sequenced was blood. These receptors were collected from a man in his 60s in good health.

The genes are TRBV4-1 and TRBJ1-5; 10 nucleotides match TRBD1. The germline V gene encodes CDR1 MGHRA and CDR2 YSYEKL. J lost 2 bases, V lost 4 bases, and 5 bases had no gene match. This CDR3 has 16 amino acids. The CDR3 DNA reads TGCGCCAGCAGCCGAGGACAGGGGGAAGGCAATCAGCCCCAGCATTTT. Residues: CASSRGQGEGNQPQHF.

The chain is built from TRBV29-1 and TRBJ1-1; D not certain. The germline V gene encodes CDR1 SQVTM and CDR2 ANQGSEA. Trimming cost V 6 bases and J 4 bases, with 18 bases left between them. The CDR3 runs 14 residues. CDR3 bases: TGCAGCGTCGAGGTGCCGGGATCCGTCACTGAAGCTTTCTTT. Its translation is CSVEVPGSVTEAFF.

This clone was seen once. This chain links TRBV10-3 with TRBJ2-4; D is unresolved. Trimming took off 0 bases at V and 15 bases at J, with 15 bases between the two ends. Germline CDR1 ENHRY, CDR2 SYGVKD. This CDR3 contains 13 residues. The DNA of the CDR3 is TGTGCCATCAGTGAGTCGGCCCTCCATGATCGGTACTTC. It specifies CAISESALHDRYF.

Note on this clone: This specimen includes other DNA sequences encoding the same CDR3. The chain recombines TRBV7-6 with TRBJ2-2; maybe TRBD2 (5 bases). The CDR3 covers 15 residues. Germline V CDR1 and CDR2: SGHVS, FNYEAQ. The V and J ends lost 5 bases and 5 bases respectively, with 15 bases between them. CDR3 bases: TGTGCCAGCAGCGAGGGCGCGCTGTCGACCGGGGAGCTGTTTTTT. Translation: CASSEGALSTGELFF.

This chain connects TRBV3-1 (or the pseudogene TRBV3-2) to TRBJ2-2; D is ambiguous. The germline V gene encodes CDR1 LGHDT and CDR2 YNNKEL (reference sequence). The CDR3 totals 12 residues. Trimming shortened V by 3 bases and J by 4 bases, and 3 bases separated the two germline ends. CDR3 bases: TGTGCCAGCAGCCAGTCCACCGGGGAGCTGTTTTTT. Translated: CASSQSTGELFF.

The rearrangement joins TRBV7-8 to TRBJ1-4; D gene uncertain. Germline V gene sequence: CDR1 SGHVS, CDR2 FQNEAQ. The ends were cut back, 5 bases at V and 2 bases at J, with 12 bases in the middle. The CDR3 length is 15 residues. The CDR3 loop reads CASSLEQLTNEKLFF. The CDR3 DNA reads as TGTGCCAGCAGCCTAGAACAGCTTACTAATGAAAAACTGTTTTTT.

The chain has TRBV5-6 and TRBJ2-5; no reliable D call. V lost 4 bases to trimming and J lost 5 bases, with 6 bases between them. The CDR3 is 11 residues long. Germline CDR1 is SGHDT and CDR2 is YYEEEE. Written as DNA, the CDR3 is TGTGCCAGCAGCCTGGCGGAGACCCAGTACTTC. Its protein product is CASSLAETQYF. Full variable domain (missing parts from reference TRBV5-6 and TRBJ2-5): DAGVTQSPTHLIKTRGQQVTLRCSPKSGHDTVSWYQQALGQGPQFIFQYYEEEERQRGNFPDRFSGHQFPNYSSELNVNALLLGDSALYLCASSLAETQYFGPGTRLLVL.

The J gene is TRBJ2-7, the V gene TRBV11-2; the D gene is possibly TRBD1 (6 bases). This CDR3 comprises 12 residues. Trimming removed 8 bases at V and 6 bases at J, with 14 bases between. CDR1 is SGHAT, CDR2 FQNNGV, per germline. CDR3 nucleotides: TGTGCCAGCCGGGACAAGACGACCGAGCAGTACTTC. Translation gives CASRDKTTEQYF.

This chain connects TRBV19 to TRBJ1-5, with unresolved D. The CDR3 has 14 amino acids. V lost 1 base to trimming and J lost 8 bases, with 12 bases between them. Germline V lookup: CDR1 LNHDA, CDR2 SQIVND (reference sequence). The CDR3 coding sequence is TGTGCCAGTAGTATAGGAGGAGCCCGGAAGCCCCAGCATTTT. This gives the protein CASSIGGARKPQHF.